These 11 T cell receptor beta chains share one sample of origin, sequenced in a study of post-analysis software for immune sequencing data. Findings and caveats of the study: About five TRBV segments were more frequent in patients than controls; TRBV5-6, TRBV5-1 and TRBV20-1 belonged to this group.

Carried by the TCR beta cDNA libraries were unique molecular identifiers. MiXCR, applied by TCRdb to the PCR reads, yields one record per CDR3 protein. The data hold hundreds of thousands of distinct CDR3 sequences, with roughly 30% observed a single time. Their cognate antigens are unknown. The source material was blood. These receptors were taken from a girl aged 5-17 years with multiple sclerosis.

J is TRBJ2-6 and V is TRBV7-9; no clear D gene. CDR3 length: 13 amino acids. Trimming took off 6 bases at V and 6 bases at J, with 9 bases between the two ends. Germline CDR1 and CDR2: SEHNR and FQNEAQ (reference sequence). This CDR3 reads CASRAGMANVLTF. The CDR3 DNA is TGTGCCAGCAGGGCTGGAATGGCCAACGTCCTGACTTTC.

This chain links TRBV7-9 with TRBJ1-1; D is possibly TRBD1 (5 bases). Deletions cut 1 base from V and 6 bases from J, with 30 bases between. CDR3 length equals 20 residues. Germline lookup yields CDR1 SEHNR and CDR2 FQNEAQ (reference sequence). CDR3 sequence (DNA): TGTGCCAGCAGCTTAGTGGGTTCGGTGACAGTCAGTAGAGAAGGCGCTGAAGCTTTCTTT. It codes for CASSLVGSVTVSREGAEAFF.

V and J are TRBV7-9 and TRBJ2-3, with D possibly being TRBD1 or TRBD2 (5 bases each). V shed 6 bases and J shed 2 bases, with 18 bases lying between them. This CDR3 is built from 16 residues. Germline V gene lookup returns CDR1 SEHNR and CDR2 FQNEAQ (reference sequence). The CDR3 protein is CASRGTGSGTTDTQYF. The CDR3 DNA sequence: TGTGCCAGCAGGGGGACCGGATCGGGTACCACAGATACGCAGTATTTT.

Many counts were recorded for this clonotype. The CDR3 DNA follows: TGCAGCGGAAGCAACTATAGGGGGGAGCAGTTCTTC. Residues: CSGSNYRGEQFF. J is TRBJ2-1 and V is TRBV29-1; D perhaps matches TRBD1 (6 bases). Germline V gene data show CDR1 as SQVTM and CDR2 as ANQGSEA. The CDR3 runs to 12 residues. Between the trimmed V and J ends, which lost 7 bases and 10 bases, there was a span of 17 bases.

This clonotype appeared a few times. V gene TRBV12-3 or TRBV12-4 combines with J gene TRBJ2-1; 8 bases fit TRBD1. The CDR3 is 13 residues long. The V segment lost 8 bases and the J segment 0 bases; nucleotides outside the gene matches: 0. This chain's CDR3 is CASDRGSYNEQFF. CDR3 DNA sequence: TGTGCCAGCGACAGGGGCTCCTACAATGAGCAGTTCTTC.

The CDR3 sequence: CASSSVGGGGPETQYF. The CDR3 DNA follows: TGTGCCAGCAGCTCCGTTGGCGGGGGGGGTCCGGAGACCCAGTACTTC. The chain combines TRBV7-2 with TRBJ2-7, with 9 bases lining up with TRBD2. The J call may be in error: the DNA end matches TRBJ2-5 better. Germline V CDR1 and CDR2: SGHTA, FQGNSA. The CDR3 length is 16 residues.

V gene TRBV5-6 combines with J gene TRBJ1-6; D uncertain. There are 15 residues in the CDR3. Trimming removed 3 bases from V and 6 bases from J, with 13 bases in between. Germline V gene sequence: CDR1 SGHDT, CDR2 YYEEEE. This CDR3 is CASSSIYVANSPLHF. The CDR3 nucleotides read TGTGCCAGCAGCTCTATATACGTAGCTAATTCACCCCTCCACTTT.

V and J are TRBV11-2 and TRBJ2-3; 10 bases agree with TRBD2. This CDR3 is 22 amino acids long. V shed 5 bases and J 0 bases; nucleotides not matched to a gene: 23. CDR1 and CDR2 (germline): SGHAT, FQNNGV. CDR3 bases: TGTGCCAGCAGCGCCCGTGGGCGATTGTGGCTAGCGGGGGCGACTAGCACAGATACGCAGTATTTT. Its protein product is CASSARGRLWLAGATSTDTQYF.

This clonotype was seen a handful of times. The gene calls are TRBV6-5 and TRBJ2-7; D might be TRBD1 (5 bases). Germline V gene sequence: CDR1 MNHEY, CDR2 SVGAGI. Trimming pared 5 bases from V and 0 bases from J, leaving 14 bases between. The CDR3 is 15 amino acids. The CDR3 bases are TGTGCCAGCAGTATGACAGATGAAAGCTCCTACGAGCAGTACTTC. Amino acids: CASSMTDESSYEQYF.

With respect to this clonotype: Being one base from a much bigger clone, this may be a read error. The chain combines TRBV5-1 with TRBJ2-5; 7 nucleotides align to TRBD1. This CDR3 comprises 14 residues. Trimming took 4 bases from V and 5 from J; bases not matched to a gene: 8. Germline lookup yields CDR1 SGHRS and CDR2 YFSETQ. The CDR3 is CASSHIDREETQYF. The CDR3 coding sequence is TGCGCCAGCAGCCACATCGACAGGGAGGAGACCCAGTACTTC.

This clonotype was observed a handful of times. This chain links TRBV20-1 with TRBJ1-5, with 12 bases identical to TRBD1. The J segment lost 0 bases and the V segment lost 1 base, leaving 4 bases of the junction unmatched. The CDR3 length is 17 residues. CDR1 is DFQATT, CDR2 SNEGSKA, per germline (reference sequence). This chain's CDR3 is CSARVPGQGASNQPQHF. For the CDR3, the DNA is TGCAGTGCTAGAGTACCGGGACAGGGGGCTAGCAATCAGCCCCAGCATTTT.